This TCR beta chain emerged from a study of T cells in localized non-small cell lung cancer. Germline V gives CDR1 SGHTA, CDR2 FQGNSA. With 0 bases removed from V and 6 bases from J, the gap between germline ends came to 14 bases. There are 15 residues in the CDR3. Only in-frame clones appear in the TCRdb table, and some are missing; sequencing was by immunoSEQ multiplex PCR. The top ten hold 4.2% of the sample, which has 25,000 to 30,000 clones, 92% seen once. The source material was peripheral blood mononuclear cells, sampled before any cancer treatment. This TCR came from a woman aged 35 to 70 with stage III lung adenocarcinoma. This sequence joins TRBV7-2 and TRBJ1-1; D is unclear. CDR3 amino acids: CASSLAQNLRAEAFF. The CDR3 DNA reads as TGTGCCAGCAGCTTAGCGCAGAACCTTCGCGCTGAAGCTTTCTTT.